This TCR beta chain appears in the sequencing data of a study of control samples from healthy donors and cancer patients. The CDR3 totals 14 residues. Looked up from germline, CDR1 is SEHNR and CDR2 is FQNEAQ (reference sequence). Trimming took 4 bases from V and 4 from J, leaving 13 bases between them. Concerning this clone: This specimen includes other DNA sequences encoding the same CDR3.

Measured with immunoSEQ multiplex PCR; TCRdb has only the in-frame clones, and not every one. This sample has under 150,000 clones, with about 87% found just once. The sample taken for sequencing was blood. This sequence originates from a man aged 55 to 69 in good health. The chain recombines TRBV7-9 with TRBJ1-2; no firm D call. DNA for the CDR3: TGTGCCAGCAGCTCTAGAGACGGACTCTATGGCTACACCTTC. Protein: CASSSRDGLYGYTF.